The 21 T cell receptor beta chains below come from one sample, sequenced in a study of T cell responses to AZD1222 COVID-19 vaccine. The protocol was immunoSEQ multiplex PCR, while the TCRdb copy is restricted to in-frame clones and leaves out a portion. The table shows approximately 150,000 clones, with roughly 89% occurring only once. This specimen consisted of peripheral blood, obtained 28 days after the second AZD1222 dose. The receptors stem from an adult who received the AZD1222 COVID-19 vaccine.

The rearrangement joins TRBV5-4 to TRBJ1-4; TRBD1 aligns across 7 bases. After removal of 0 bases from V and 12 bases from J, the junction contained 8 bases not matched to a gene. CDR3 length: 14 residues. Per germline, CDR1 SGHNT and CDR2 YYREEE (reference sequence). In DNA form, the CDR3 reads TGTGCCAGCAGCTTGGAGGCCAGGGGGGCCGAACTGTTTTTT. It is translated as CASSLEARGAELFF. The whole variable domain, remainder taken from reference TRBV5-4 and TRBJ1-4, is ETGVTQSPTHLIKTRGQQVTLRCSSQSGHNTVSWYQQALGQGPQFIFQYYREEENGRGNFPPRFSGLQFPNYSSELNVNALELDDSALYLCASSLEARGAELFFGSGTQLSVL.

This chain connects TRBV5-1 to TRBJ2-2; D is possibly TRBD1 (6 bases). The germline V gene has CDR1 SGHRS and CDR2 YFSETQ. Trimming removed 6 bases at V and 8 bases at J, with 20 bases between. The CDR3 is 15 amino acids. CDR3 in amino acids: CASTYWEGGTGELFF. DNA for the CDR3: TGCGCCAGCACCTATTGGGAAGGGGGAACGGGGGAGCTGTTTTTT.

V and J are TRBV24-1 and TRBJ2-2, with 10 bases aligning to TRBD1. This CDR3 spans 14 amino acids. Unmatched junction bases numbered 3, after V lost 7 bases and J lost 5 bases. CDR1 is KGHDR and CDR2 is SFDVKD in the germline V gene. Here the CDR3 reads CATRPGQGTGELFF. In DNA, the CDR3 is TGTGCCACCAGACCGGGACAGGGGACCGGGGAGCTGTTTTTT.

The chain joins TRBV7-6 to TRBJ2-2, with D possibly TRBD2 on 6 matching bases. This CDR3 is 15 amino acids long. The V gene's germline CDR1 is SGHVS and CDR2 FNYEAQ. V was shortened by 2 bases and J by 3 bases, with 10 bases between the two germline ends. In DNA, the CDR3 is TGTGCCAGCAGCTTATTGGGAGGCGACACCGGGGAGCTGTTTTTT. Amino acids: CASSLLGGDTGELFF.

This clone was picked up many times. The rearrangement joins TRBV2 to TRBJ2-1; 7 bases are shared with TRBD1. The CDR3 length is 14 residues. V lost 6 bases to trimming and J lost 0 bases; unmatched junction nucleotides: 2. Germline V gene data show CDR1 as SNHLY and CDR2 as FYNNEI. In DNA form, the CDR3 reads TGTGCCAGCAGCCGGGACAGCTCCTACAATGAGCAGTTCTTC. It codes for CASSRDSSYNEQFF.

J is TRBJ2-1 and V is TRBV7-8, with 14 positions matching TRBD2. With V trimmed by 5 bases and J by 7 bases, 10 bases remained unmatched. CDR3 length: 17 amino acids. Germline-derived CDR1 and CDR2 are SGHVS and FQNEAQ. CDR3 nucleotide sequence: TGTGCCAGCAGCCCAACCTGGACTAGCGGGAGGTTGAATGAGCAGTTCTTC. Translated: CASSPTWTSGRLNEQFF.

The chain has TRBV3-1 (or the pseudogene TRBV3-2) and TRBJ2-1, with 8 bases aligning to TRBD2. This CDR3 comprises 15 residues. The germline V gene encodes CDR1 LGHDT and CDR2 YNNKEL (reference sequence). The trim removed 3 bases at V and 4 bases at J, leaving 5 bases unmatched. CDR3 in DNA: TGTGCCAGCAGCCAGGGGCGGGAGGAGTACAATGAGCAGTTCTTC. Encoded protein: CASSQGREEYNEQFF.

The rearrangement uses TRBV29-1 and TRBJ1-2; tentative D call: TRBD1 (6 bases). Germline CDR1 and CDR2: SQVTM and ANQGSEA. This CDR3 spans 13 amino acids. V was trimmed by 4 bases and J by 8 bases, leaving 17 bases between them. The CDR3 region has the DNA TGCAGCGTTGCCGACAGGTCCTTGGGGGGCTACACCTTC. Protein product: CSVADRSLGGYTF.

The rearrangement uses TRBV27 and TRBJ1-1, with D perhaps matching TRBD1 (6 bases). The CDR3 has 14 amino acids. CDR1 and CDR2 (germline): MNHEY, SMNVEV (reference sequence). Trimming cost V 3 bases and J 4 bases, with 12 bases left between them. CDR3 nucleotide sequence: TGTGCCAGCAGTTTCGGGGGCGTGGGCACTGAAGCTTTCTTT. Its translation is CASSFGGVGTEAFF.

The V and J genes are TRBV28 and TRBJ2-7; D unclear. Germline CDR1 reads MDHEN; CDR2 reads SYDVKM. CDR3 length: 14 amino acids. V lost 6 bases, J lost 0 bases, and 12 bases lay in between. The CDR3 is CASSKYLSSYEQYF. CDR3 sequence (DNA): TGTGCCAGCAGCAAATATCTAAGCTCCTACGAGCAGTACTTC.

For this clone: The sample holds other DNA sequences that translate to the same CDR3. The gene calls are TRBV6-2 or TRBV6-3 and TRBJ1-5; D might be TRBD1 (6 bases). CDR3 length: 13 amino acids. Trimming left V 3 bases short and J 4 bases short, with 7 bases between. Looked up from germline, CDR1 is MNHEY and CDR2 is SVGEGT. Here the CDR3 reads CASSYTGNQPQHF. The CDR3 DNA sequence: TGTGCCAGCAGTTATACAGGGAATCAGCCCCAGCATTTT.

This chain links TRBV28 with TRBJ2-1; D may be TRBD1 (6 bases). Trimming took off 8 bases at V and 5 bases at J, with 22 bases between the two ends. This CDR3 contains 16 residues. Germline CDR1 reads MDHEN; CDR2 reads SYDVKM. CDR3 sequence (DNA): TGTGCCAGCGTAACCCTTACGGGACAAGTCGACAATGAGCAGTTCTTC. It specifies CASVTLTGQVDNEQFF.

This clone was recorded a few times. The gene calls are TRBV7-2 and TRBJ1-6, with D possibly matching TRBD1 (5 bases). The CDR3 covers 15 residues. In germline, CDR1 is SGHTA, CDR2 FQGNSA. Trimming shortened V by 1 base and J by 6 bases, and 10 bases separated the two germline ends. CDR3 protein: CASSLGQRANSPLHF. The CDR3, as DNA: TGTGCCAGCAGCTTAGGACAGAGGGCTAATTCACCCCTCCACTTT.

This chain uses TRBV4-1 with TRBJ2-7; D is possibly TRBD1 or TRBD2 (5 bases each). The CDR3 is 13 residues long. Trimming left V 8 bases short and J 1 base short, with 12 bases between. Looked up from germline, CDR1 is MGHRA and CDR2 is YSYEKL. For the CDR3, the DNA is TGCGCCAGCTCCCGGGGCAGTTCCTACGAGCAGTACTTC. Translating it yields CASSRGSSYEQYF.

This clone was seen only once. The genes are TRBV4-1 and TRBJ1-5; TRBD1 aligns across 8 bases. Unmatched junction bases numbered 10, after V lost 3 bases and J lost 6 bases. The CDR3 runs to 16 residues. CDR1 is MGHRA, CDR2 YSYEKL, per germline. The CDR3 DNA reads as TGCGCCAGCAGCCAGGAACCTACAGGGGGGAGTCAGCCCCAGCATTTT. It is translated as CASSQEPTGGSQPQHF.

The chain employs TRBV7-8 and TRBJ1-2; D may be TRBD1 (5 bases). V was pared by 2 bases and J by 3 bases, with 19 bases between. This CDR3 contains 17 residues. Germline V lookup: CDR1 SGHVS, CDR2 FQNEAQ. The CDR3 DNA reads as TGTGCCAGCAGCTTAATACTCCCGGACGGGACCTACTATGGCTACACCTTC. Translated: CASSLILPDGTYYGYTF.

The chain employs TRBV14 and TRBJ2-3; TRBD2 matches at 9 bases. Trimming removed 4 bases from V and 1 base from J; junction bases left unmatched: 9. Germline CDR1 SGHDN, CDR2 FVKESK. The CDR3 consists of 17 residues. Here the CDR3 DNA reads TGTGCCAGCAGCCGTAGCTTGACTAGCGGACGCACAGATACGCAGTATTTT. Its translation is CASSRSLTSGRTDTQYF.

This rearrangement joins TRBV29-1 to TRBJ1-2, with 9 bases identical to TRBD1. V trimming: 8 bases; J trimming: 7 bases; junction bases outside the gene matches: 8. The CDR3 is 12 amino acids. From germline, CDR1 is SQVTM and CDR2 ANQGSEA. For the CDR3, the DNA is TGCAGCTTGGGACAGGGAGAAGCTGGCTACACCTTC. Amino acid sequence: CSLGQGEAGYTF.

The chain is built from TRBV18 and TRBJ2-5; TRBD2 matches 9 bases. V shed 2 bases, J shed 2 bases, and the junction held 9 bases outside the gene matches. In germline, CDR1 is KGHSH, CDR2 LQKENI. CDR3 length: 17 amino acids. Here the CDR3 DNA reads TGTGCCAGCTCACCAAAGGTGGCTAGCGGGGCGCAAGAGACCCAGTACTTC. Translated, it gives CASSPKVASGAQETQYF.

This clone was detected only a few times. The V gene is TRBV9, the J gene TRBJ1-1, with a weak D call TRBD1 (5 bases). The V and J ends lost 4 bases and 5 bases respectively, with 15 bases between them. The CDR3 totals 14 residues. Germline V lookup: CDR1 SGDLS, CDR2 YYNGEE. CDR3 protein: CASSISGRGTEAFF. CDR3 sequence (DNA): TGTGCCAGCAGCATCTCAGGGAGAGGTACTGAAGCTTTCTTT.

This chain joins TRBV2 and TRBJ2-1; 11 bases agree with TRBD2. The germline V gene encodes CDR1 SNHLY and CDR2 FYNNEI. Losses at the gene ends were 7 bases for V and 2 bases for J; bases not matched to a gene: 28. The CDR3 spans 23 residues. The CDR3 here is CASMGPLLRRTSGPRTAYNEQFF. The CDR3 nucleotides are TGTGCCAGCATGGGACCTTTACTACGGAGGACTAGCGGGCCCCGGACCGCCTACAATGAGCAGTTCTTC.